Sequencing of this T cell receptor beta chain was carried out in a study of cytomegalovirus exposure and HLA in healthy donors. Study-wide results and limits: Earlier analysis yielded a pattern in which most TCR beta V segments were productive about 90% or about 30% of the time.

Primers for the PCR totalled 60 Vbeta and 13 Jbeta. This table comes from immunoSEQ multiplex PCR, and its TCRdb copy is limited to in-frame clones, with some not included. This sample has 170,000 or so clones; approximately 86% occur once, and the top ten carry approximately 2%. Worth noting for this clone: Its cognate antigen is unknown.

Germline lookup yields CDR1 WSHSY and CDR2 SAAADI. Trimming removed 3 bases from V and 5 bases from J, with 7 bases in between. CDR3 size: 12 residues. This sequence joins TRBV10-2 and TRBJ1-2; perhaps TRBD1 as D (5 bases). The receptor was isolated from a woman between 18 and 30 years old in good health and CMV-seronegative. The sample taken for sequencing was PBMCs. The CDR3 DNA follows: TGCGCCAGCAGTGAAAGGGGATATGGCTACACCTTC. Its translation: CASSERGYGYTF.